A selection of T cell receptor beta chains follows, all from one sample in a study of T cell responses to AZD1222 COVID-19 vaccine. Sequencing used immunoSEQ multiplex PCR; TCRdb keeps in-frame clones, though not all of them. The sample yields 75,000 to 100,000 clones, under 90% seen once. This material consisted of peripheral blood, taken on day 0 of AZD1222 vaccination. Receptors originate from an adult in good health. The CDR3 runs from the conserved cysteine through the conserved F or W. D genes are given only for firm matches. The listing skips clone size in some rows; elsewhere it reads once, few, many or a size class.

D gene | clone size | J gene | V gene | CDR3 DNA | CDR3 protein
NA | NA | TRBJ2-3 | TRBV27 | TGTGCCAGCAGTTTATCCTGGGGAAATACGCAGTATTTT | CASSLSWGNTQYF
TRBD2 | NA | TRBJ2-1 | TRBV7-2 | TGTGCCAGCAGATTAGGGCTAGCGGGATGGAATGAGCAGTTCTTC | CASRLGLAGWNEQFF
NA | NA | TRBJ1-1 | TRBV19 | TGTGCCAGTAGTACGACGGGACGGTTGAACACTGAAGCTTTCTTT | CASSTTGRLNTEAFF
TRBD1 | NA | TRBJ1-1 | TRBV12-3/TRBV12-4 | TGTGCCAGCAGCCCGGGACAGACGACTGAAGCTTTCTTT | CASSPGQTTEAFF
TRBD1 | NA | TRBJ1-4 | TRBV4-2 | TGTGCCAGCAGCCAGGCCGGGACAGGGAGCGAAAAACTGTTTTTT | CASSQAGTGSEKLFF
NA | NA | TRBJ2-7 | TRBV3-1/TRBV3-2 | TGTGCCAGCAGCCAAGACTCCACCCCCACCTACGAGCAGTACTTC | CASSQDSTPTYEQYF
NA | few | TRBJ2-6 | TRBV28 | TGTGCCAGCAGTGCCATACGAACTGGGGCCAACGTCCTGACTTTC | CASSAIRTGANVLTF
TRBD1 | NA | TRBJ1-5 | TRBV6-4 | TGTGCCAGCAGTGAAGGCACAGGGGGCAATCAGCCCCAGCATTTT | CASSEGTGGNQPQHF
TRBD2 | NA | TRBJ2-2 | TRBV5-1 | TGCGCCAGCAGCTTGTTGGTAGCGGGAGCGGGCACCGGGGAGCTGTTTTTT | CASSLLVAGAGTGELFF
TRBD1 | NA | TRBJ1-6 | TRBV5-1 | TGCGCCAGCAGCTTGGTAGGGGGCGCGGAGAATTCACCCCTCCACTTT | CASSLVGGAENSPLHF
NA | NA | TRBJ2-7 | TRBV10-3 | TGTGCCATCAGTGAGTCGGATATAGGCCCAACCTCCTACGAGCAGTACTTC | CAISESDIGPTSYEQYF
TRBD1 | few | TRBJ1-5 | TRBV10-2 | TGCGCCAGCAGGAGGGACAGGGACAATCAGCCCCAGCATTTT | CASRRDRDNQPQHF
TRBD1 | NA | TRBJ2-7 | TRBV27 | TGTGCCAGCAGTAACAGGGGTATCTACGAGCAGTACTTC | CASSNRGIYEQYF
TRBD1 | NA | TRBJ1-2 | TRBV6-5 | TGTGCCAGCAGTTACGACGGACAGGGTAACTATGGCTACACCTTC | CASSYDGQGNYGYTF
NA | NA | TRBJ1-5 | TRBV4-3 | TGCGCCAGCAGCCAAACCTGGCGGGAGGTTGGCCAGCCCCAGCATTTT | CASSQTWREVGQPQHF
TRBD2 | NA | TRBJ2-1 | TRBV28 | TGTGCCAGCAGTTTATCCGCGGGAGGCCGCAATGAGCAGTTCTTC | CASSLSAGGRNEQFF
NA | NA | TRBJ2-5 | TRBV28 | TGTGCCAGCAGGGTGGGCTCCGCCGAGGGGAAGACCCAGTACTTC | CASRVGSAEGKTQYF
NA | NA | TRBJ2-3 | TRBV29-1 | TGCAGCGTTGAATCGGGACCGAGATCAGATACGCAGTATTTT | CSVESGPRSDTQYF
NA | NA | TRBJ1-2 | TRBV4-1 | TGCGCCAGCAGCCAAGAAGGACAAGCTCAGGTGGTTGGCTACACCTTC | CASSQEGQAQVVGYTF
NA | NA | TRBJ2-7 | TRBV19 | TGTGCCAGTAGTAAGACTCGAACTGACGAGCAGTACTTC | CASSKTRTDEQYF
NA | NA | TRBJ1-5 | TRBV19 | TGTGCCAGTAGTATCAGGCGGCTAAATAGCAATCAGCCCCAGCATTTT | CASSIRRLNSNQPQHF
NA | NA | TRBJ1-3 | TRBV18 | TGTGCCAGCTCACCTCAGCTAACTGGGAATGGAAACACCATATATTTT | CASSPQLTGNGNTIYF
TRBD1 | NA | TRBJ1-2 | TRBV11-2 | TGTGCCAGCACCGTTTCCGGGACAGTTGGCTACACCTTC | CASTVSGTVGYTF
TRBD1 | NA | TRBJ1-5 | TRBV6-7 | TGTGCCAGCAGTTCCAGACAGGGGGCAGGTCAGCCCCAGCATTTT | CASSSRQGAGQPQHF
NA | NA | TRBJ2-5 | TRBV7-2 | TGTGCCAGCAGAGATAGCAGACAGAAAGAGACCCAGTACTTC | CASRDSRQKETQYF
NA | NA | TRBJ1-1 | TRBV2 | TGTGCCAGCAGTCCGGTGAACACTGAAGCTTTCTTT | CASSPVNTEAFF
NA | NA | TRBJ2-5 | TRBV9 | TGTGCCAGCAGCGTAGGACAGACCTCCTTGATTTACCAAGAGACCCAGTACTTC | CASSVGQTSLIYQETQYF
NA | NA | TRBJ1-1 | TRBV27 | TGTGCCAGCAGTGACCGACTTAACACTGAAGCTTTCTTT | CASSDRLNTEAFF
NA | NA | TRBJ2-1 | TRBV24-1 | TGTGCCACCGGCCCGGGGACTCTAAATGAGCAGTTCTTC | CATGPGTLNEQFF
TRBD2 | NA | TRBJ2-2 | TRBV20-1 | TGCAGTGCTAGTCGGGAGGGGGAAAACACCGGGGAGCTGTTTTTT | CSASREGENTGELFF
TRBD2 | once | TRBJ2-2 | TRBV19 | TGTGCCAGTAGAGGGACTAGCGGTTACACCGGGGAGCTGTTTTTT | CASRGTSGYTGELFF
TRBD1 | NA | TRBJ2-4 | TRBV2 | TGTGCCAGCAATTCCGGGACAGGCCAAAACATTCAGTACTTC | CASNSGTGQNIQYF
TRBD2 | NA | TRBJ2-5 | TRBV2 | TGTGCCAGCAGTGAAGGCGGGAGGGCCCCGGAGACCCAGTACTTC | CASSEGGRAPETQYF
TRBD2 | NA | TRBJ2-1 | TRBV7-3 | TGTGCCAGCAGCTCCGGACTAGTAAGGGCTGAGCAGTTCTTC | CASSSGLVRAEQFF
NA | NA | TRBJ2-7 | TRBV28 | TGTGCCAGCAGTTTAGCGGGGTACGAGCAGTACTTC | CASSLAGYEQYF
TRBD1 | NA | TRBJ2-7 | TRBV29-1 | TGCAGCGTTGATCCGAGGACAGGGCCAGGCGAGCAGTACTTC | CSVDPRTGPGEQYF
NA | NA | TRBJ1-1 | TRBV4-2 | TGTGCCAGCAGCTCAGGGACCGAGAAAACTGAAGCTTTCTTT | CASSSGTEKTEAFF